The subject of this entry is one TCR beta chain. Its binding antigen is unknown. Base qualities are missing; no much larger clone stands one base away. The data belong to a study of blood T cells in healthy people across ages (dated by TCRdb to the mid-2010s). Some background on the complete study: In model experiments, template switching captured about one uniquely barcoded TCR beta cDNA molecule for every two T cells. Using deep sequencing normalized with unique cDNA molecular identifiers, the study measured how TCR beta repertoire diversity changes with age. Donors were grouped into four age groups: young (average roughly 15 years), middle-aged (39), aged (62) and long-lived (just over 80). To avoid experimental bias, donors of different ages were spread randomly across the sequencing lanes. Two additional independent replicas of 1 million unique cDNA reads from the same blood draw were analyzed for two donors (one aged 18 to 29 and one aged 80 or older). What the research found in general, with its limitations: Because profiling used bulk unsorted PBMCs, naive and antigen-experienced compartments could not be compared conclusively. A strong correlation was found between observed TCR beta diversity and the percentage of naive T cells measured by flow cytometry. Compared with the aged group, more naive CD4+ T cells, fewer expanded clones and increased TCR diversity were shown by the long-lived group, suggesting age selection. Observed TCR beta diversity per million T cells fell roughly linearly with age, and a significant reduction was already apparent by age about 36. Total diversity estimates from one million sequenced T cells were considered lower bounds and underestimates. Because donor CMV infection status was unknown, age-related changes in expanded clonotypes were potentially confounded.

The roughly 39 donors, aged 6 to 90 years, were systemically healthy Caucasian individuals from Russia. About 9.1 milliliters of peripheral blood were collected from each donor into EDTA-treated Vacutainer tubes. Ficoll-Paque density-gradient centrifugation was used to isolate PBMCs, with at least 6.5 million obtained per sample. Total RNA, at least 5 micrograms per sample, was extracted from PBMCs with Trizol reagent. For every donor, flow cytometry on a PBMC aliquot measured the percentage of naive CD45RAhigh/CD27high T cells. Library preparation used 5' RACE. The instrument given in TCRdb is Illumina HiSeq 2500. A second PCR of about 6 to 12 cycles was run with a J-beta primer mix and a sample-barcoded 5' primer. A template-switch 5' adaptor carrying 12 random nucleotides introduced a unique molecular identifier onto each TCR beta cDNA molecule. Each sample yielded at least 3 million CDR3-containing paired-end reads. All of the RNA was converted into first-strand cDNA using the Mint cDNA synthesis kit, with a TRBC-specific oligonucleotide serving as the primer. After uracil-DNA glycosylase treatment, a first 18-cycle PCR used universal primers M1SS and BC2_uni_R on all cDNA. The study's own analysis went as follows. Each sample was normalized by randomly selecting 1 million high-quality reads, each carrying a distinct molecular identifier. Instead of being binned into consensus sequences, reads that shared molecular identifiers were thrown out. MiTCR, set to a Q25 quality threshold and the strictest error-elimination algorithm, was used for CDR3 identification, clonotype clustering and error correction. A nonparametric unseen species model with Euler transformation was used to estimate a lower bound on total TCR beta diversity. TCRdb redid the processing of the public reads, applying fastp at Q25 and MiXCR, and retained in-frame beta chains. Rows matching on CDR3 protein sequence are summarized as one entry with the most common DNA and genes. TCRdb, rather than the study authors, made the V and J calls. Counted in this sample were some 550,000 distinct CDR3 sequences; roughly 43% of them appeared once. Together, the top ten hold 20% to 25% of the sample.

The CDR3 measures 17 amino acids from cysteine to phenylalanine. Left in the record is the CDR3 DNA by itself, 51 bases read in frame from the first base. The germline V gene specifies KGHDR as CDR1 and SFDVKD as CDR2. The receptor's source is a man older than 75 in good health. Here the chain combines TRBV24-1 and TRBJ2-1, with 9 middle bases fitting TRBD1. The better agreement between TRBJ2-7 and the DNA end casts doubt on the J call. The sample was blood. The DNA sequence reads TGTGCCACCAGTGATCGCGGAAAGGGACAGGGCTACAATGAGCAGTACTTC. The translation is CATSDRGKGQGYNEQYF.